The source of this TCR beta chain is a study of blood T cells in healthy people across ages. Primed by a sample-barcoded 5' primer and a J-beta primer mix, a second PCR proceeded for 7 to 11 cycles. Using its own MiXCR run on the 5' RACE reads, TCRdb lists one record per CDR3 protein. The profile covers about 1.1 million distinct CDR3 sequences, with 35% to 40% appearing a single time and roughly 14% taken by the ten largest. Germline V gives CDR1 MGHRA, CDR2 YSYEKL. There are 17 residues in the CDR3. Comment on this clonotype: What it binds is not known.

Study-level results: More naive CD4+ cells and higher diversity marked long-lived donors relative to aged donors.

This clonotype was sampled from a young man in good health. The V call is TRBV4-1, the J call TRBJ2-1; D is unclear. The DNA matches TRBJ2-7 better at its end, which makes the J call doubtful. Sequences were obtained from blood. The CDR3 protein is CASSQELTGYSYNEQYF. The CDR3 nucleotides read TGCGCCAGCAGCCAAGAATTAACCGGGTACTCCTACAATGAGCAGTACTTC.